These T cell receptor beta chains were read from a single sample in a study of siplizumab effects on memory and regulatory T cells. Here immunoSEQ multiplex PCR was the method, and the copy in TCRdb shows in-frame clones only, minus some. The sample yields tens of thousands of clones, 95% to 98% seen once. What was sequenced was naive CD4+ T cells sorted from blood. The source of these receptors is a human donor in good health. Both conserved end residues are part of each CDR3. D genes are given only for firm matches. Clone size is stated in some rows and not others, as once, few, many or a class when expanded.

j_gene: TRBJ2-1; d_gene: TRBD2; v_gene: TRBV5-4; abundance: .; CDR3nt: TGTGCCAGCAGGGCCGGGACTAACTCCTACAATGAGCAGTTCTTC; CDR3aa: CASRAGTNSYNEQFF
j_gene: TRBJ1-6; d_gene: .; v_gene: TRBV6-6; abundance: .; CDR3nt: TGTGCCAGCAACTCGGACACGTCCGCCTATAATTCACCCCTCCACTTT; CDR3aa: CASNSDTSAYNSPLHF
j_gene: TRBJ1-1; d_gene: TRBD1; v_gene: TRBV28; abundance: .; CDR3nt: TGTGCCAGCAGGGAACAGGGGAGAGCTTTCTTT; CDR3aa: CASREQGRAFF
j_gene: TRBJ2-6; d_gene: .; v_gene: TRBV11-3; abundance: .; CDR3nt: TGTGCCAGCAGCCCCCGACAGTCTGGGGCCAACGTCCTGACTTTC; CDR3aa: CASSPRQSGANVLTF
j_gene: TRBJ2-2; d_gene: TRBD2; v_gene: TRBV7-3; abundance: .; CDR3nt: TGTGCCAGCAGCTTACTAGCGGGGGATACCGGGGAGCTGTTTTTT; CDR3aa: CASSLLAGDTGELFF
j_gene: TRBJ2-3; d_gene: TRBD1; v_gene: TRBV7-9; abundance: .; CDR3nt: TGTGCCAGCAGCCTCCTACGGACAGGGGAATCAGATACGCAGTATTTT; CDR3aa: CASSLLRTGESDTQYF
j_gene: TRBJ2-3; d_gene: .; v_gene: TRBV28; abundance: .; CDR3nt: .; CDR3aa: CASRRSLAQIRSIF
j_gene: TRBJ2-2; d_gene: .; v_gene: TRBV29-1; abundance: .; CDR3nt: TGCAGCGGTGGGCCAAGCACCGGGGAGCTGTTTTTT; CDR3aa: CSGGPSTGELFF
j_gene: TRBJ1-1; d_gene: .; v_gene: TRBV27; abundance: .; CDR3nt: TGTGCCAGCAGACGCCTTGACGGGTCGGCTTTCTTT; CDR3aa: CASRRLDGSAFF
j_gene: TRBJ2-1; d_gene: TRBD2; v_gene: TRBV7-6; abundance: .; CDR3nt: TGTGCCAGCAGCTTATCGGAGACTAGCGGGAGACGAAGTTCCTACAATGAGCAGTTCTTC; CDR3aa: CASSLSETSGRRSSYNEQFF
j_gene: TRBJ2-7; d_gene: .; v_gene: TRBV7-8; abundance: once; CDR3nt: TGTGCCAGCAGCTTACAGGGAGAATGGCTAAGGGCGAGCTCCTACGAGCAGTACTTC; CDR3aa: CASSLQGEWLRASSYEQYF
j_gene: TRBJ2-7; d_gene: TRBD2; v_gene: TRBV2; abundance: .; CDR3nt: TGTGCCAGCAAGGCAGAGCGGGACCCTAACTACGAGCAGTACTTC; CDR3aa: CASKAERDPNYEQYF
j_gene: TRBJ2-3; d_gene: .; v_gene: TRBV5-1; abundance: .; CDR3nt: TGCGCCAGCAGAGATCCCTTCTCGCCAGATACGCAGTATTTT; CDR3aa: CASRDPFSPDTQYF
j_gene: TRBJ2-5; d_gene: .; v_gene: TRBV7-3; abundance: .; CDR3nt: TGTGCCAGCAGCCCGTCCCGCGGGGAGACCCAGTACTTC; CDR3aa: CASSPSRGETQYF
j_gene: TRBJ2-1; d_gene: .; v_gene: TRBV5-1; abundance: .; CDR3nt: TGCGCCAGCAGCTTGGTCGGGAGAGGCTACAATGAGCAGTTCTTC; CDR3aa: CASSLVGRGYNEQFF
j_gene: TRBJ2-7; d_gene: TRBD1; v_gene: TRBV6-5; abundance: .; CDR3nt: TGTGCCAGCACCAAGGACAGGCCCTACGAGCAGTACTTC; CDR3aa: CASTKDRPYEQYF
j_gene: TRBJ1-4; d_gene: TRBD1; v_gene: TRBV5-1; abundance: .; CDR3nt: TGCGCCAGCAGCAGGACAGGGCTGGGTACTAATGAAAAACTGTTTTTT; CDR3aa: CASSRTGLGTNEKLFF
j_gene: TRBJ2-6; d_gene: .; v_gene: TRBV6-5; abundance: .; CDR3nt: TGTGCCAGCAGTTACGCCAGTACCTCTGGGGCCAACGTCCTGACTTTC; CDR3aa: CASSYASTSGANVLTF
j_gene: TRBJ2-7; d_gene: .; v_gene: TRBV19; abundance: .; CDR3nt: TGTGCCAGTAGTATAGGTTCGGGTCCTAACTACGAGCAGTACTTC; CDR3aa: CASSIGSGPNYEQYF
j_gene: TRBJ2-7; d_gene: TRBD2; v_gene: TRBV7-9; abundance: .; CDR3nt: TGTGCCAGCAGCCGAGGTGGGACTAGCGGGGACGAGCAGTACTTC; CDR3aa: CASSRGGTSGDEQYF
j_gene: TRBJ1-3; d_gene: TRBD1; v_gene: TRBV7-2; abundance: .; CDR3nt: TGTGCCAGCAGCTCACAGACAGGGAAGGACACCATATATTTT; CDR3aa: CASSSQTGKDTIYF
j_gene: TRBJ2-1; d_gene: TRBD2; v_gene: TRBV19; abundance: .; CDR3nt: TGTGCCAGTAGTATCGCGGGACTAGCGGGAGATGAGCAGTTCTTC; CDR3aa: CASSIAGLAGDEQFF
j_gene: TRBJ2-3; d_gene: .; v_gene: TRBV21-1; abundance: .; CDR3nt: TGTGCCAGCAGCAATAAAACCGGGACTAGCGGGACTAAATCCCCCCCAGATACGCAGTATTTT; CDR3aa: CASSNKTGTSGTKSPPDTQYF
j_gene: TRBJ1-6; d_gene: .; v_gene: TRBV19; abundance: .; CDR3nt: TGTGCCAGTAATGCGGGCAGGGCCCGGTCACCCCTCCACTTT; CDR3aa: CASNAGRARSPLHF
j_gene: TRBJ1-4; d_gene: TRBD1; v_gene: TRBV18; abundance: .; CDR3nt: TGTGCCAGCTCACCCCAGGACAGGGTTAATGAAAAACTGTTTTTT; CDR3aa: CASSPQDRVNEKLFF
j_gene: TRBJ1-2; d_gene: .; v_gene: TRBV5-1; abundance: .; CDR3nt: TGCGCCAGCAGCTTGGGGGGACCTGCTAACTATGGCTACACCTTC; CDR3aa: CASSLGGPANYGYTF
j_gene: TRBJ2-5; d_gene: .; v_gene: TRBV15; abundance: .; CDR3nt: TGTGCCACCAGCAGAGATGCCCGAGCGGAGACCCAGTACTTC; CDR3aa: CATSRDARAETQYF
j_gene: TRBJ2-7; d_gene: TRBD2; v_gene: TRBV7-2; abundance: once; CDR3nt: TGTGCCAGCAGCTTAGGGGGGACTACGATGATCTACGAGCAGTACTTC; CDR3aa: CASSLGGTTMIYEQYF
j_gene: TRBJ1-6; d_gene: TRBD1; v_gene: TRBV4-2; abundance: .; CDR3nt: TGTGCCAGCAGCCAAGAGGACAGGGCGAATAATTCACCCCTCCACTTT; CDR3aa: CASSQEDRANNSPLHF
j_gene: TRBJ2-7; d_gene: TRBD1; v_gene: TRBV6-1; abundance: .; CDR3nt: TGTGCCAGCAGTGAACTGGGGACAGGAGACTATCAGGTCTCCTACGAGCAGTACTTC; CDR3aa: CASSELGTGDYQVSYEQYF
j_gene: TRBJ2-2; d_gene: TRBD1; v_gene: TRBV5-1; abundance: .; CDR3nt: TGCGCCGCACGACCGGGACAGGAGTACACCGGGGAGCTGTTTTTT; CDR3aa: CAARPGQEYTGELFF
j_gene: TRBJ1-3; d_gene: .; v_gene: TRBV7-9; abundance: .; CDR3nt: TGTGCCAGCAGCTTAATTAGGGGACTCTCTGGAAACACCATATATTTT; CDR3aa: CASSLIRGLSGNTIYF
j_gene: TRBJ2-3; d_gene: TRBD2; v_gene: TRBV4-2; abundance: .; CDR3nt: TGTGCCAGCAGCCAAGACTTAGCGGGAGGGCCCCCAGATACGCAGTATTTT; CDR3aa: CASSQDLAGGPPDTQYF
j_gene: TRBJ2-5; d_gene: .; v_gene: TRBV9; abundance: .; CDR3nt: TGTGCCAGCAGCCCCGAGGACGCGAAGACCCAGTACTTC; CDR3aa: CASSPEDAKTQYF
j_gene: TRBJ2-5; d_gene: TRBD1; v_gene: TRBV5-6; abundance: .; CDR3nt: TGTGCCAGCAGCTTGAGGGGGACAGGGAAAGAGACCCAGTACTTC; CDR3aa: CASSLRGTGKETQYF
j_gene: TRBJ2-5; d_gene: TRBD1; v_gene: TRBV27; abundance: .; CDR3nt: TGTGCCAGCAGTTTATTGACAGGGAATGGGGCACAAGAGACCCAGTACTTC; CDR3aa: CASSLLTGNGAQETQYF
j_gene: TRBJ2-7; d_gene: .; v_gene: TRBV7-9; abundance: .; CDR3nt: TGTGCCAGCAGCTTAGGACCAAAGACTCAGGCCTACGAGCAGTACTTC; CDR3aa: CASSLGPKTQAYEQYF
j_gene: TRBJ2-1; d_gene: .; v_gene: TRBV27; abundance: .; CDR3nt: TGTGCCAGCAGCCCCCTAGTTTCTGGGCTCCACAATGAGCAGTTCTTC; CDR3aa: CASSPLVSGLHNEQFF
j_gene: TRBJ1-1; d_gene: .; v_gene: TRBV9; abundance: .; CDR3nt: TGTGCCAGCAGCGTAGCTTCATCCCTCGGCACTGAAGCTTTCTTT; CDR3aa: CASSVASSLGTEAFF